This T cell receptor (delta chain) was recovered during a study of γδ T cells in repeated Plasmodium falciparum infection. Study as a whole: Donors were malaria-exposed Malian children or age- and gender-matched Australian children. Timepoints: baseline, immediately before selected infections, and 21 days after every infection.

In its sample, this clone was seen a few times. The antigen remains unidentified. For this DNA, TCRdb reports the protein of a much larger clone, which diverges at residue 13, most likely from a read error; the protein presented here is translated directly from the DNA. Flow sorting of PBMC yielded separate Vgamma9/Vdelta2+ and Vdelta2-negative gammadelta T cell populations for bulk repertoire analysis. TCRdb reapplied CATT to the multiplex PCR reads. Counted here are more than 45,000 delta-chain clones, approximately 1.7% occurring once; the ten biggest clones make up about 15%. Trimming stripped 2 bases from V and 5 bases from J, with 24 bases between. Germline CDR1 reads TSWWSYY; CDR2 reads QGS. The CDR3 spans 18 residues. Study results and caveats: Waves of new clonotype selection appeared after repeated controlled infections in Vdelta2-negative, largely Vdelta1+, gammadelta T cells. The Malian cohort came from a small rural village of predominantly one ethnic group.

Sequencing was done on a sample of gamma-delta T cells from blood. This clonotype was obtained from a pool of human donors (malaria-infected and uninfected, not separated). The chain uses TRDV1 and TRDJ1, with TRDD2 as a possible D gene (6 bases). CDR3 region: CALGELVLPVAGKDKLIF. Written as DNA, the CDR3 is TGTGCTCTTGGGGAATTAGTCCTACCCGTTGCGGGAAAAGATAAACTCATCTTT.